The 7 T cell receptor beta chains presented below share a single source sample, sequenced in a study of T cells in Graves' hyperthyroidism and ophthalmopathy. Amplification of TCR beta CDR3 regions was performed using RNA transcripts as template. Researchers ran a first-round RT-PCR on the TCR CDR3 using the HTBI primer set. TCRdb re-called the multiplex PCR reads through MiXCR, storing one row per CDR3 protein. The data hold roughly 640,000 distinct CDR3 sequences, with more than 15% observed a single time. The sequencing input was blood. The receptors derive from a woman between 35 and 50 years old with Graves' ophthalmopathy.

In this sample, this clonotype turned up many times. The gene calls are TRBV3-1 and TRBJ1-5; D not resolved. With 3 bases removed from V and 1 base from J, the gap between germline ends came to 7 bases. The CDR3 runs to 14 residues. Germline CDR1 LGHDT, CDR2 YNNKEL (reference sequence). CDR3 protein: CASSHQGSNQPQHF. In DNA, the CDR3 is TGTGCCAGCAGCCACCAAGGGAGCAATCAGCCCCAGCATTTT.

This chain links TRBV6-5 with TRBJ2-2; 8 positions agree with TRBD2. J gave up 9 bases and V 2 bases, and 14 bases lay outside the gene matches. Germline CDR1 is MNHEY and CDR2 is SVGAGI. The CDR3 runs 17 residues. The DNA of the CDR3 is TGTGCCAGCAGTTACCAACTAGCGGCGAGTATCCCCCGGGAGCTGTTTTTT. This encodes CASSYQLAASIPRELFF.

This clonotype appeared a few times. The chain uses TRBV20-1 and TRBJ2-7; TRBD1 matches 9 bases. Trimming removed 6 bases from V and 2 bases from J; junction bases left unmatched: 11. The length of the CDR3 is 15 residues. Germline CDR1 is DFQATT and CDR2 is SNEGSKA (reference sequence). The CDR3 spells CSATGGGSLPYEQYF. The DNA for the CDR3 is TGCAGTGCCACAGGGGGCGGGAGCCTTCCCTACGAGCAGTACTTC.

There are a few counts of this clonotype. CDR3: CASSLLQDGVYEQYF. The CDR3 bases are TGTGCCAGCAGTTTACTCCAGGACGGGGTATACGAGCAGTACTTC. The chain employs TRBV27 and TRBJ2-7; TRBD2 might be the D (5 bases). Trimming shortened V by 2 bases and J by 4 bases, and 15 bases separated the two germline ends. The CDR3 covers 15 residues. Germline CDR1 reads MNHEY; CDR2 reads SMNVEV (reference sequence).

There are many counts of this clonotype. The genes are TRBV6-1 and TRBJ2-1; the D is unclear. From germline, CDR1 is MNHNS and CDR2 SASEGT. This CDR3 spans 14 amino acids. Trimming cost V 0 bases and J 3 bases, with 6 bases left between them. DNA of the CDR3: TGTGCCAGCAGTGAAGCTGACATCTACAATGAGCAGTTCTTC. It codes for CASSEADIYNEQFF.

Ten or more counts support this clonotype. The chain joins TRBV12-3 or TRBV12-4 to TRBJ1-2; D is unresolved. This CDR3 has 15 residues. Trimming left V 5 bases short and J 4 bases short, with 17 bases between. Here the CDR3 reads CASSLTEASSYGYTF. The CDR3 DNA is TGTGCCAGCAGTCTTACAGAGGCCTCCTCCTATGGCTACACCTTC.

This clonotype was seen repeatedly, ten times or more. The chain combines TRBV30 with TRBJ1-1; D unresolved. The CDR3 contains 13 residues. V was shortened by 3 bases and J by 4 bases, with 12 bases between the two germline ends. The germline gives CDR1 GTSNPN, CDR2 SVGIG (reference sequence). CDR3 sequence (DNA): TGTGCCTGGAGCGAGGTGGATGGCACTGAAGCTTTCTTT. Protein sequence: CAWSEVDGTEAFF.